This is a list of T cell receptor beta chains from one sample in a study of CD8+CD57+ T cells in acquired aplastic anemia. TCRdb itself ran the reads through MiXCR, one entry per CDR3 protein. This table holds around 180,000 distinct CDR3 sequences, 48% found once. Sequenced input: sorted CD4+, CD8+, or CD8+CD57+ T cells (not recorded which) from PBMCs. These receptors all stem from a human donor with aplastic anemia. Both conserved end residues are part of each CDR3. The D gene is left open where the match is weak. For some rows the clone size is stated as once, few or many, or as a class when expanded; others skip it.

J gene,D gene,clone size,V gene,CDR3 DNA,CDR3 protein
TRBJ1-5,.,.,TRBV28,TGTGCCAGCAAACCCGGGGGGGTAAATCAGCCCCAGCATTTT,CASKPGGVNQPQHF
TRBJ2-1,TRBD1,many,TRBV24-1,TGTGCCACCAGTGACCGAAACAGGGGGCCGTCCTACAATGAGCAGTTCTTC,CATSDRNRGPSYNEQFF
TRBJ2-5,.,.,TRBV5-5,TGTGCCAGCAGCTACCGAGGGGGACTTCAAGGGACCCAGTACTTC,CASSYRGGLQGTQYF
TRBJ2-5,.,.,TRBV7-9,TGTGCCAGCAGCTTAGTGTCTGGGCAAACCCAGTACTTC,CASSLVSGQTQYF
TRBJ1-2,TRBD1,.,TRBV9,TGTGCCAGCAGCGTGACAGGGGGTACCTATGGCTACACCTTC,CASSVTGGTYGYTF
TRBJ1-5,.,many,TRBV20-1,TGCAGTGCTAGACCCGAAGCCAATCAGCCCCAGCATTTT,CSARPEANQPQHF
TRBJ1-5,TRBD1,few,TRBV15,TGTGCCACCAGCGGACAGGCGGGTCAGCCCCAGCATTTT,CATSGQAGQPQHF
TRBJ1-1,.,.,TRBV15,TGTGCCACCAGCAGAGGTTTGAACACTGAAGCTTTCTTT,CATSRGLNTEAFF
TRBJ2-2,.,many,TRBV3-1,TGTGCCAGCAGCTTTGGTGCTGCTAACACCGGGGAGCTGTTTTTT,CASSFGAANTGELFF
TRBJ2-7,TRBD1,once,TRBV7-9,TGTGCCAGCAGTCCGGGGGGGACAGGGGCCTACGAGCAGTACTTC,CASSPGGTGAYEQYF
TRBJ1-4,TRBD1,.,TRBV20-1,TGCAGTGCTACAGGACAGGGAGAAAAACTGTTTTTT,CSATGQGEKLFF
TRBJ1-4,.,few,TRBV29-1,TGCAGCGTTGAAGGGGGCAATGAAAAACTGTTTTTT,CSVEGGNEKLFF
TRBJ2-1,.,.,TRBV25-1,TGTGCCACCACAGCGGCAGGCTCCTACGATGAGCAGTTCTTC,CATTAAGSYDEQFF
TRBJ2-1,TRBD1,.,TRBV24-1,TGTGCCAGCTCACAATCCTCGGGACAGGTTTCCAATGAGCAGTTCTTC,CASSQSSGQVSNEQFF
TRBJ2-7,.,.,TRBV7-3,TGTGCCAGCAGTGCTTTGGCTGGATCCTCCTACGAGCAGTACTTC,CASSALAGSSYEQYF
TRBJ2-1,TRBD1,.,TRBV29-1,TGCAGCGTAGAGGACAGGTCCTATCGCTCCTACAATGAGCAGTTCTTC,CSVEDRSYRSYNEQFF
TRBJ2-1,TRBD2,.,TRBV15,TGTGCCACCAGTGATTCGACTAGCGGGACTTGGAGTGAGCAGTTCTTC,CATSDSTSGTWSEQFF
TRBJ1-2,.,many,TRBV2,TGTGCCAGCAGTCGGACAGAACCCTCTAACTATGGCTACACCTTC,CASSRTEPSNYGYTF
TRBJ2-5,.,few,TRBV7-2,TGTGCCAGCAGCTCCCGGGACTCAGCGGCGGAGACCCAGTACTTC,CASSSRDSAAETQYF
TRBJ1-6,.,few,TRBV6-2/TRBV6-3,TGTGCCAGCAGTTACTTTGGCCCCCGGGACTCCTATAATTCACCCCTCCACTTT,CASSYFGPRDSYNSPLHF
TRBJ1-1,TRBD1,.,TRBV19,TGTGCCAGTATCCGGACAGGGGTGAACACTGAAGCTTTCTTT,CASIRTGVNTEAFF
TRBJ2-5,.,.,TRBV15,TGTGCCACCAGCATACGAGGGGGAGAGACCCAGTACTTC,CATSIRGGETQYF
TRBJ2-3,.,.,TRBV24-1,TGTGCCACCAGTGAAGGGGCGATACTCACAGATACGCAGTATTTT,CATSEGAILTDTQYF
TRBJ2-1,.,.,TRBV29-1,TGCAGTGCTACTCTTGGCAATGAGCAGTTCTTC,CSATLGNEQFF
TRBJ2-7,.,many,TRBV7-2,TGTGCCAGCAACCCGGTGAGGGGGACGACCTACGAGCAGTACTTC,CASNPVRGTTYEQYF
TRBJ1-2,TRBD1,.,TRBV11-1,TGTGCCAGCAGCTCCTGGACAGGAAATCTTAACTATGGCTACACCTTC,CASSSWTGNLNYGYTF
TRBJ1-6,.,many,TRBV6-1,TGTGCCAGCAGTACGAACTATAATTCACCCCTCCACTTT,CASSTNYNSPLHF
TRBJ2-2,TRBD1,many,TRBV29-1,TGCAGCGTTGCGGTTACCGGGACAGAGTCCGGGGAGCTGTTTTTT,CSVAVTGTESGELFF
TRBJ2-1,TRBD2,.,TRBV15,TGTGCCACCAGCAGGGCCCCTAGCGGGGGCCATGAGCAGTTCTTC,CATSRAPSGGHEQFF
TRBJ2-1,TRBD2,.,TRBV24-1,TGTGCCACCAGTGATAGCGGGGGGGCGAATGAGCAGTTCTTC,CATSDSGGANEQFF
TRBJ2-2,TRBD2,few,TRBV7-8,TGTGCCAGCAGCCTTAGCGGGGTGGGCACCGGGGAGCTGTTTTTT,CASSLSGVGTGELFF
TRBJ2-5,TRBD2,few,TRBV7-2,TGTGCCAGCAGCCTAACTAGCGACCAAGAGACCCAGTACTTC,CASSLTSDQETQYF
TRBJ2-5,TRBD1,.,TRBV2,TGTGCCAGCAGAGGGGGCGCGATCCAGTACTTC,CASRGGAIQYF
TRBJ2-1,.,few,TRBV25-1,TGTGCCAGCAGTCCCCGCCTAGGTCAGGACGATGAGCAGTTCTTC,CASSPRLGQDDEQFF
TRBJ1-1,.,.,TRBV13,TGTGCCAGCAGCTTAGCTCTTTTCGGGATTAGTGGTGGCACTGAAGCTTTCTTT,CASSLALFGISGGTEAFF
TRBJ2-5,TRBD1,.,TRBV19,TGTGCCAGTAGTGGGGACAGTTCCAGGGGAGAGACCCAGTACTTC,CASSGDSSRGETQYF
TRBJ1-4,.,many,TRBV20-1,TGCAGTGCTAGAGACGCCAGGGACAATGAAAAACTGTTTTTT,CSARDARDNEKLFF
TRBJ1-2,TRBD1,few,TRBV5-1,TGCGCCAGCAGCTTGGGTGGGACAGCTAACTATGGCTACACCTTC,CASSLGGTANYGYTF
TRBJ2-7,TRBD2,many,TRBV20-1,TGCAAGACTAGCGGGAGTTACTACGAGCAGTACTTC,CKTSGSYYEQYF
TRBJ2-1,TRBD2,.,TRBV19,TGTGCCAGTAGTCTCGGGACTAGCGGAAATGAGCAGTTCTTC,CASSLGTSGNEQFF
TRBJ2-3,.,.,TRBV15,TGTGCCACCAGCAGAGGGTGGTCAGATACGCAGTATTTT,CATSRGWSDTQYF
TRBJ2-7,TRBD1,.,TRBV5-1,TGCGCCAGCAGCTCAGCGACAGGGCTCCAGTACTTC,CASSSATGLQYF
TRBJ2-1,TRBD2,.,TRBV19,TGTGCGGCTAGCGGGCAAAACTACAATGAGCAGTTCTTC,CAASGQNYNEQFF
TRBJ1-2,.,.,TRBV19,TGTGCCAGTAGTATTTCGGATAACTATGGCTACACCTTC,CASSISDNYGYTF
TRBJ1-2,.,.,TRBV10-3,TGTGCCATCAGTGAGGCAGGGAGCTATGGCTACACCTTC,CAISEAGSYGYTF
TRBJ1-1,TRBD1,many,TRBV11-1,TGTGCCAGCAGCTTAGGGGACAGGGTATACACTGAAGCTTTCTTT,CASSLGDRVYTEAFF
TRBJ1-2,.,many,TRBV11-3,TGTGCCAGCAGCTTAGACGAGGATCGTGGCTACACCTTC,CASSLDEDRGYTF
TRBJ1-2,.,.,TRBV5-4,TGTGCCAGCAGGAGTGCCCGGGGGGAATCCTATGGCTACACCTTC,CASRSARGESYGYTF
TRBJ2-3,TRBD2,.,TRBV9,TGTGCCAGCAGCCTAAGGGCGGGGGGCGCCGGCACAGATACGCAGTATTTT,CASSLRAGGAGTDTQYF